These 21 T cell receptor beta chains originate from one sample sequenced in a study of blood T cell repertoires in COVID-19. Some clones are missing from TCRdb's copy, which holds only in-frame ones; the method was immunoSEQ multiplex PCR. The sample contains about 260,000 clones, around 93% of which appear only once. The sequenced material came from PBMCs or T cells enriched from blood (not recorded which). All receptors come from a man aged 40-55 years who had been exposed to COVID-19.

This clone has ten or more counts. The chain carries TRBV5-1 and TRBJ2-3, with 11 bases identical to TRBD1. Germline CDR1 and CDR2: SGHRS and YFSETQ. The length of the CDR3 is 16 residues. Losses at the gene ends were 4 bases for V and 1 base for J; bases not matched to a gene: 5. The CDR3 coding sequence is TGCGCCAGCAGCCATGGACAGGGGGCCGGCACAGATACGCAGTATTTT. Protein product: CASSHGQGAGTDTQYF.

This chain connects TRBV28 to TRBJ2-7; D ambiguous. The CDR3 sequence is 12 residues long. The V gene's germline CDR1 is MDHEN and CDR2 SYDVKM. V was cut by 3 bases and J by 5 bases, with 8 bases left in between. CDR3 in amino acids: CASSFNGNEQYF. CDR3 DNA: TGTGCCAGCAGTTTTAATGGCAACGAGCAGTACTTC.

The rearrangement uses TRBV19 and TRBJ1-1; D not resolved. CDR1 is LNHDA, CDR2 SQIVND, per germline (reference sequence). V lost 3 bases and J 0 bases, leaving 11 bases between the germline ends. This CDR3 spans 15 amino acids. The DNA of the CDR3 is TGTGCCAGTAGTATCCCTTTGGCCCTGAACACTGAAGCTTTCTTT. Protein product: CASSIPLALNTEAFF.

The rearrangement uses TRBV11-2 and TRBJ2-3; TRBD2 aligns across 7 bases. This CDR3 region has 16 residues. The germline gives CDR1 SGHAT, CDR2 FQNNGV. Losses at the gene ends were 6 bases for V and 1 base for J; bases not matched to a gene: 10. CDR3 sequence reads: CASSTRGVTGTDTQYF. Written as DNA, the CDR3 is TGTGCCAGCAGTACACGGGGGGTAACCGGCACAGATACGCAGTATTTT.

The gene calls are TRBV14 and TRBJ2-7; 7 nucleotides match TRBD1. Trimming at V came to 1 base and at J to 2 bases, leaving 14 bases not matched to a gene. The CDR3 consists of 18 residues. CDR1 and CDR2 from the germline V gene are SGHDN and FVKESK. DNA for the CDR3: TGTGCCAGCAGCCAAGTAACATCGTCGACCGGGACAGCCTACGAGCAGTACTTC. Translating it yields CASSQVTSSTGTAYEQYF.

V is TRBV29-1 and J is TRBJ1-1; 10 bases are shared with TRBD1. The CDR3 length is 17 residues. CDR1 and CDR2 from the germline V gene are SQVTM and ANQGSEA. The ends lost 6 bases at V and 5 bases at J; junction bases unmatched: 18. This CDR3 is CSVPAIGTGVGRTEAFF. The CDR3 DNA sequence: TGCAGCGTCCCTGCGATTGGGACAGGGGTTGGTAGGACTGAAGCTTTCTTT.

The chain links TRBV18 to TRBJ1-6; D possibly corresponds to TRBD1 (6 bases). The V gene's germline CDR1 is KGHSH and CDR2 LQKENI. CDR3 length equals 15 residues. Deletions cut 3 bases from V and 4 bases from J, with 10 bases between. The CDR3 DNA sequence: TGTGCCAGCTCACCTGTACAGGGTTATAATTCACCCCTCCACTTT. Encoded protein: CASSPVQGYNSPLHF.

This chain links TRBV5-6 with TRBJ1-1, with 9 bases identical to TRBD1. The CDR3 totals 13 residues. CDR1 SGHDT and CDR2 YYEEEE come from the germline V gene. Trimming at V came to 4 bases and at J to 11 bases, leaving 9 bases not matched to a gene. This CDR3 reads CASSDGGTGLAFF. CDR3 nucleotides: TGTGCCAGCAGCGACGGAGGGACAGGGCTGGCTTTCTTT.

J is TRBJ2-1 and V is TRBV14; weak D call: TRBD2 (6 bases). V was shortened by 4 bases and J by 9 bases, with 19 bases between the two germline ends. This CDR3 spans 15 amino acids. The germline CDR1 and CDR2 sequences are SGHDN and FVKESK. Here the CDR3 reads CASSPTTGLPIEQFF. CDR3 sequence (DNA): TGTGCCAGCAGCCCGACGACGGGACTCCCCATTGAGCAGTTCTTC.

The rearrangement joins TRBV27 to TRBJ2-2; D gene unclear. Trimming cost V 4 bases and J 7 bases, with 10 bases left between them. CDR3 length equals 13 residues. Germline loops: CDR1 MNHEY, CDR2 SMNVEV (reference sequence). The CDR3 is CASSSYTFGELFF. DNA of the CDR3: TGTGCCAGCAGTTCTTACACGTTCGGGGAGCTGTTTTTT.

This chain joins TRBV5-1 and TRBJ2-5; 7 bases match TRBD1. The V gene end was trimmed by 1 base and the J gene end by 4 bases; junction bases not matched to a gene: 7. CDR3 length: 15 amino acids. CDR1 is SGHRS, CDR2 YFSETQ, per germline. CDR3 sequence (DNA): TGCGCCAGCAGCTTGAATGTCGCAGGGGGAGAGACCCAGTACTTC. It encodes CASSLNVAGGETQYF.

The DNA of the CDR3 is TGTGCCAGCAGTCCAGGGACTAGCGGCGTGGTAGCTAGCTCCTACAATGAGCAGTTCTTC. Translating it yields CASSPGTSGVVASSYNEQFF. V is TRBV27 and J is TRBJ2-1; 11 positions match TRBD2. Trimming cost V 5 bases and J 0 bases; bases outside gene matches: 15. Germline loops: CDR1 MNHEY, CDR2 SMNVEV (reference sequence). The CDR3 is 20 amino acids.

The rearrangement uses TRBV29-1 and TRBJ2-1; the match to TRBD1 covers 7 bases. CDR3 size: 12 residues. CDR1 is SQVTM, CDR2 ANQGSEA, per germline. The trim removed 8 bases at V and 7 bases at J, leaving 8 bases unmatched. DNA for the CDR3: TGCAGCCAGCGACAGGGTGGAAATGAGCAGTTCTTC. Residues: CSQRQGGNEQFF.

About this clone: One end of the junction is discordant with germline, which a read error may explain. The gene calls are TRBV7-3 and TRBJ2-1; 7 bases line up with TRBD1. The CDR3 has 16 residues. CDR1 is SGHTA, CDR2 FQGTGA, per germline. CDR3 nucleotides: TGTGCCAGCAGCCTCGTGGGTGGCAGGGGGTACAGTGAGCAGTTCTTC. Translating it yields CASSLVGGRGYSEQFF.

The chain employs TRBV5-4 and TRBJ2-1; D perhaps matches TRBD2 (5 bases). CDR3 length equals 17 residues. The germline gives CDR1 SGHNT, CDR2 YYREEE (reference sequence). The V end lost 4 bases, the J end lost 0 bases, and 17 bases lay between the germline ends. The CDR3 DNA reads TGTGCCAGCAGCGCTCCTGGCGGCGGGTTCTCCTACAATGAGCAGTTCTTC. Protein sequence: CASSAPGGGFSYNEQFF.

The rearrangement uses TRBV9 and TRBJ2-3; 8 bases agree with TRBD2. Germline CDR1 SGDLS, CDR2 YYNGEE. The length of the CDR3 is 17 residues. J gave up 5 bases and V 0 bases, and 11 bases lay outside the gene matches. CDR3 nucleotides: TGTGCCAGCAGCGTAGAACCTAACCCGGGAGGGGGAGATACGCAGTATTTT. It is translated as CASSVEPNPGGGDTQYF.

CDR3 DNA: TGTGCCAGCAGCCAAGGTTCCAGGGGGCGGACAAATGAAGCTTTCTTT. Amino acids: CASSQGSRGRTNEAFF. This chain joins TRBV3-1 (or the pseudogene TRBV3-2) and TRBJ1-1; the match to TRBD1 covers 8 bases. V lost 1 base and J lost 7; bases outside the gene matches: 11. This CDR3 has 16 residues. Germline V gene lookup returns CDR1 LGHDT and CDR2 YNNKEL (reference sequence).

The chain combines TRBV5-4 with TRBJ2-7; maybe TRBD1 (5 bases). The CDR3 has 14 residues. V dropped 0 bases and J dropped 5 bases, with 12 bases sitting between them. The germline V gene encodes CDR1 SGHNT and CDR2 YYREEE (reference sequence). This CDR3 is CASSLGQGFDEQYF. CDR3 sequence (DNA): TGTGCCAGCAGCTTGGGCCAGGGATTTGACGAGCAGTACTTC.

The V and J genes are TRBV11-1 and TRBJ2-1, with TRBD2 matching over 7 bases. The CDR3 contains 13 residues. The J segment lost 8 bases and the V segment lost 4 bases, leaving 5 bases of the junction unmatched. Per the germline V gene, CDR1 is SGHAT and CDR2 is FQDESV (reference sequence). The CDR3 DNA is TGTGCCAGCAGCTCCCGACTAGCCGATGAGCAGTTCTTC. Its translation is CASSSRLADEQFF.

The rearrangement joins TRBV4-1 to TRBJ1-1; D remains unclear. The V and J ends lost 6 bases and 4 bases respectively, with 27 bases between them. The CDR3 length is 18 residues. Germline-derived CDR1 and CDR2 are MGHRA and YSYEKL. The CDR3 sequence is CASSPRWWLWESSTEAFF. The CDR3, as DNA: TGCGCCAGCAGTCCTCGTTGGTGGTTATGGGAGTCGAGCACTGAAGCTTTCTTT.

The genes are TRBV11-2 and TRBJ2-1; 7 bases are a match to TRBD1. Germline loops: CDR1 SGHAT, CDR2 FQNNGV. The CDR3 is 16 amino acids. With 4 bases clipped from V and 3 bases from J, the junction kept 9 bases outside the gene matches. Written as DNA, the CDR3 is TGTGCCAGCAGCTCCTACAGGGGAAGGGACTACAATGAGCAGTTCTTC. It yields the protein CASSSYRGRDYNEQFF.